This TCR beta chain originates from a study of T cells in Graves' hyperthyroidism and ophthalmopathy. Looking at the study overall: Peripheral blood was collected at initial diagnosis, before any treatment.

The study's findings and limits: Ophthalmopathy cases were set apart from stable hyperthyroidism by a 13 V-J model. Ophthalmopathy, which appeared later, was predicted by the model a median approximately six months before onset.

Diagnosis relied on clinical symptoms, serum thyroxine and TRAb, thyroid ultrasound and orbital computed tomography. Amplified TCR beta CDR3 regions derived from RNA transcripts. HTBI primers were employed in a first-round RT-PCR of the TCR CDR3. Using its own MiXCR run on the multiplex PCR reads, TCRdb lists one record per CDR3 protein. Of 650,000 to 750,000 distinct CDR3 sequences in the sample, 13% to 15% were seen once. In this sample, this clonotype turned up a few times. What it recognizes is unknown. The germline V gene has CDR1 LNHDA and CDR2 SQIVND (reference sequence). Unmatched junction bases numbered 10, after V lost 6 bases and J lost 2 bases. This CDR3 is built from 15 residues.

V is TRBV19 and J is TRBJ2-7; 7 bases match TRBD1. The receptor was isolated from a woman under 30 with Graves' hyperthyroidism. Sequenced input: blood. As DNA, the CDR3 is TGTGCCAGTAGCGACCCGGGACAGCGACCCTACGAGCAGTACTTC. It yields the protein CASSDPGQRPYEQYF.